This record looks at one TCR beta chain sequence and its context. This entry comes from a study of blood T cell repertoires in COVID-19. As for the study in general: Samples came from the United States, Italy and Spain, spanning acute and convalescent COVID-19. From T cells, B-cell-depleted T cells, or PBMCs came the material, which was cDNA or gDNA.

Source study methods: Using reference gene primer amplification, nucleated cell counts were estimated. Libraries were prepared by immunoSEQ multiplex PCR; TCRdb keeps only in-frame clonotypes and omits some of them. The V and J calls and clone size were taken over from that table, and D and trimming were inferred from the DNA. The sample carries 90,000 to 130,000 clones, roughly 86% recorded once. The TCR originated in a man in his forties with acute or convalescent COVID-19. Sample: peripheral blood.

CDR3: CASSEKDRGNTIYF. The CDR3, as DNA: TGTGCCAGCAGTGAAAAGGATAGAGGTAACACCATATATTTT. J is TRBJ1-3 and V is TRBV6-1; D unclear. The CDR3 contains 14 residues. CDR1 is MNHNS and CDR2 is SASEGT in the germline V gene. V was clipped by 2 bases and J by 7 bases, with 12 bases between them.